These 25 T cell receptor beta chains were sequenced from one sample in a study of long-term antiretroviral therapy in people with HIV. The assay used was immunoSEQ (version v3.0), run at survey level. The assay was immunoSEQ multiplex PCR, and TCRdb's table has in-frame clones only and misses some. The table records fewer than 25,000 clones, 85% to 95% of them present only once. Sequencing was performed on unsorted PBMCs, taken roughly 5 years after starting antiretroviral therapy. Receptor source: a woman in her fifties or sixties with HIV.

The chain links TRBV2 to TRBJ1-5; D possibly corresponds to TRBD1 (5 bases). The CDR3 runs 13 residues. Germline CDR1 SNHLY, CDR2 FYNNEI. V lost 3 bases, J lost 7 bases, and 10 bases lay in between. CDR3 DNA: TGTGCCAGCAGTGACTTGACAGTCCAGCCCCAGCATTTT. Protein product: CASSDLTVQPQHF.

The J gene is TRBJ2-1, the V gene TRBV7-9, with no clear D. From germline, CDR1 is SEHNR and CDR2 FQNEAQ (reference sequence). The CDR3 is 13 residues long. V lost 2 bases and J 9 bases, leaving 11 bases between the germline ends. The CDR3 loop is CASSLQGVVEQFF. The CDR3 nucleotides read TGTGCCAGCAGCTTACAAGGCGTGGTTGAGCAGTTCTTC.

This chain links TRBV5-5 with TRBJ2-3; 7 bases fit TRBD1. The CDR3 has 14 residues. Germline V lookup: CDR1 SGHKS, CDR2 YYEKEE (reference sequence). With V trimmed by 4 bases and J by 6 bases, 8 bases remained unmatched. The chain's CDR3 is CASSLATGMDTQYF. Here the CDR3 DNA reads TGTGCCAGCAGCCTTGCGACAGGGATGGATACGCAGTATTTT.

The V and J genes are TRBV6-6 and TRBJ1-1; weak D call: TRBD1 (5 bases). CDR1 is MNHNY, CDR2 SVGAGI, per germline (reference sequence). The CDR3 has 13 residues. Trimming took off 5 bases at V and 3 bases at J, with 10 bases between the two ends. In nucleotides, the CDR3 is TGTGCCAGCAGTGTAACAGGTTACACTGAAGCTTTCTTT. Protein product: CASSVTGYTEAFF.

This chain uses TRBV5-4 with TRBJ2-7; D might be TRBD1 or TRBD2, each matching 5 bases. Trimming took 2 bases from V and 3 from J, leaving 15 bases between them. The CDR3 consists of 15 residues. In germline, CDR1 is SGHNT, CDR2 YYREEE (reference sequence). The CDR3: CASSFDWGSGYEQYF. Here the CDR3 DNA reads TGTGCCAGCAGCTTTGATTGGGGGAGTGGCTACGAGCAGTACTTC.

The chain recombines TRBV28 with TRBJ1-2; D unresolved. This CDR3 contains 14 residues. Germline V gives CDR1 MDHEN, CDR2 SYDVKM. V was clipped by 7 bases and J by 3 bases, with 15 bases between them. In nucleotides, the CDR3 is TGTGCCAGCACGAGAGGAGGAACCCACTATGGCTACACCTTC. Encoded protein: CASTRGGTHYGYTF.

CDR3 residues: CASSSLAGPYNEQFF. As DNA, the CDR3 is TGTGCCAGCAGCTCCCTAGCGGGCCCCTACAATGAGCAGTTCTTC. The chain couples TRBV7-2 to TRBJ2-1; 8 nucleotides align to TRBD2. Germline values: CDR1 SGHTA, CDR2 FQGNSA. Trimming at V came to 4 bases and at J to 2 bases, leaving 4 bases not matched to a gene. This CDR3 has 15 residues.

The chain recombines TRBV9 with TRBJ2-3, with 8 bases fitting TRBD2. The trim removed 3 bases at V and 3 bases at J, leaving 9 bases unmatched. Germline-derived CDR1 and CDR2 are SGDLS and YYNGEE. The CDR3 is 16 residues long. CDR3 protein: CASSGTALAGTDTQYF. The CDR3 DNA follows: TGTGCCAGCAGCGGGACAGCATTAGCGGGAACAGATACGCAGTATTTT.

The CDR3 reads CASSLQATNEKLFF. CDR3 nucleotides: TGTGCCAGCAGCTTACAGGCAACTAATGAAAAACTGTTTTTT. This rearrangement joins TRBV7-9 to TRBJ1-4; D unclear. The CDR3 sequence is 14 residues long. V was cut by 2 bases and J by 0 bases, with 4 bases left in between. The germline CDR1 and CDR2 sequences are SEHNR and FQNEAQ (reference sequence). The complete variable domain, with remaining parts taken from reference TRBV7-9 and TRBJ1-4, reads DTGVSQNPRHKITKRGQNVTFRCDPISEHNRLYWYRQTLGQGPEFLTYFQNEAQLEKSRLLSDRFSAERPKGSFSTLEIQRTEQGDSAMYLCASSLQATNEKLFFGSGTQLSVL.

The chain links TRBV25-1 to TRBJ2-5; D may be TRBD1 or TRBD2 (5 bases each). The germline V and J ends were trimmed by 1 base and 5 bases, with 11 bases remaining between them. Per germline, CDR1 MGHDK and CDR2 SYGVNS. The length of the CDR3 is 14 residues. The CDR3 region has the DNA TGTGCCAGCAGTGAATGGGCAGGGAGTGAGACCCAGTACTTC. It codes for CASSEWAGSETQYF.

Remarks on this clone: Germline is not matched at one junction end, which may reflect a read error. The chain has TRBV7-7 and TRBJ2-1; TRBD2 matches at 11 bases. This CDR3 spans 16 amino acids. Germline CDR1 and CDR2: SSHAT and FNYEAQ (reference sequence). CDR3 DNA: TGTGCTAGCAGCTCCTTACCGGGACTAGCGGTCAATGAGCAGTTCTTC. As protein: CASSSLPGLAVNEQFF.

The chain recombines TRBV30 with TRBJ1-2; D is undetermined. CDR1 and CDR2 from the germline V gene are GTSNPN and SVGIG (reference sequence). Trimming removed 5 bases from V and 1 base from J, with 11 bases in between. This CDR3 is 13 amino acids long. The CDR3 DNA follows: TGTGCCTGGGAGGACCGGCTTAACTATGGCTACACCTTC. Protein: CAWEDRLNYGYTF.

CDR3 protein: CASTPSGGSLSETQYF. The CDR3 nucleotides are TGTGCCAGTACCCCAAGTGGTGGCAGCCTCTCCGAGACCCAGTACTTC. The rearrangement uses TRBV19 and TRBJ2-5; D remains unclear. Trimming shortened V by 7 bases and J by 5 bases, and 23 bases separated the two germline ends. The CDR3 is 16 amino acids. Germline V CDR1 and CDR2: LNHDA, SQIVND (reference sequence).

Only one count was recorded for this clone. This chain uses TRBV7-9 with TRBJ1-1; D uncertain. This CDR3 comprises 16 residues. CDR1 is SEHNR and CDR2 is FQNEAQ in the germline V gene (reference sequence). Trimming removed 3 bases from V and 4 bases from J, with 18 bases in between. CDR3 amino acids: CASSLEPRFTGTEAFF. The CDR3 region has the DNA TGTGCCAGCAGCTTGGAGCCGAGATTTACGGGCACTGAAGCTTTCTTT.

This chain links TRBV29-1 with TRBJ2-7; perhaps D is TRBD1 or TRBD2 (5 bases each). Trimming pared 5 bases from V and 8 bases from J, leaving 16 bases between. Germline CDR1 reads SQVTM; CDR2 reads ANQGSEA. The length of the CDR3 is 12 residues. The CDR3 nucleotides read TGCAGCGTTTCGGCTTGGGACCGTCAGCAGTACTTC. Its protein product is CSVSAWDRQQYF.

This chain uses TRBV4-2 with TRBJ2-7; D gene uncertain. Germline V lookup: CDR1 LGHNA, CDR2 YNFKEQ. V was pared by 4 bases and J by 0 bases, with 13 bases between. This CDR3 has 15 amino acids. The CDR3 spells CASSLSGGGSYEQYF. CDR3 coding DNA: TGTGCCAGCAGCCTTTCAGGTGGCGGCTCCTACGAGCAGTACTTC.

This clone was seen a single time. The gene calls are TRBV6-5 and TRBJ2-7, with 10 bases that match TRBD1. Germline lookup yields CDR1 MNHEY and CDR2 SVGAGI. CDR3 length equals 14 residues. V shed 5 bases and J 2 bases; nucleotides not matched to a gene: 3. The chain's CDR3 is CASSTGTGAYEQYF. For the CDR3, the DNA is TGTGCCAGCAGTACCGGGACAGGGGCCTACGAGCAGTACTTC.

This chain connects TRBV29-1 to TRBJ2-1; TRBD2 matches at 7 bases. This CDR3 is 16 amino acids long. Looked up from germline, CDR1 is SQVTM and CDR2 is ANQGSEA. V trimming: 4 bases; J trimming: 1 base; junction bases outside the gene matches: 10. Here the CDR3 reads CSVGGSIEGSYNEQFF. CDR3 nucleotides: TGCAGCGTTGGCGGGAGTATCGAGGGATCCTACAATGAGCAGTTCTTC.

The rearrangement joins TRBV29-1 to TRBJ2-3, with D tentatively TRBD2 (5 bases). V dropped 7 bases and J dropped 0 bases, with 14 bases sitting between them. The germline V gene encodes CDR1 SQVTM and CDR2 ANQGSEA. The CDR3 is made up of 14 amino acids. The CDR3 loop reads CSAGKHASTDTQYF. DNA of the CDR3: TGCAGCGCCGGGAAACACGCTAGCACAGATACGCAGTATTTT.

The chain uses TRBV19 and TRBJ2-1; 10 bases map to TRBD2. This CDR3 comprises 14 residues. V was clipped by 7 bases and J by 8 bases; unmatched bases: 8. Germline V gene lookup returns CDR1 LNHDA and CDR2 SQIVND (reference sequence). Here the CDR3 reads CASKTSGRVHEQFF. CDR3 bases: TGTGCCAGTAAAACCAGCGGGAGGGTCCATGAGCAGTTCTTC.

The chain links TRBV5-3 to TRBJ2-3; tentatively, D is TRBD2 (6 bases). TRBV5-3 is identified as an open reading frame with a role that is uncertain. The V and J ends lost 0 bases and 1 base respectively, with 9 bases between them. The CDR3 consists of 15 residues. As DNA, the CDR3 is TGTGCCAGAAGCTTGGGCGGGGTCCGCACAGATACGCAGTATTTT. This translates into CARSLGGVRTDTQYF.

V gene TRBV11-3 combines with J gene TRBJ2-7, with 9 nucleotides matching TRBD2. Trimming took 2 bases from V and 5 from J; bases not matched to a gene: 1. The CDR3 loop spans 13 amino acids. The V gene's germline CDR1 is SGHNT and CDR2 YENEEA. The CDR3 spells CASSLRTSDEQYF. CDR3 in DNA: TGTGCCAGCAGCTTACGGACTAGCGACGAGCAGTACTTC.

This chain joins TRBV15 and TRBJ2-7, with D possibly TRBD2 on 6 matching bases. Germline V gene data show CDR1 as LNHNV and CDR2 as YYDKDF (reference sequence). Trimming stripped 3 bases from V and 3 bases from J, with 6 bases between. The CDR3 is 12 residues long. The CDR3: CATSSGGYEQYF. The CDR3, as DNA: TGTGCCACCAGCAGCGGGGGCTACGAGCAGTACTTC. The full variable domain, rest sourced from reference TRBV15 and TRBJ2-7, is DAMVIQNPRYQVTQFGKPVTLSCSQTLNHNVMYWYQQKSSQAPKLLFHYYDKDFNNEADTPDNFQSRRPNTSFCFLDIRSPGLGDTAMYLCATSSGGYEQYFGPGTRLTVT.

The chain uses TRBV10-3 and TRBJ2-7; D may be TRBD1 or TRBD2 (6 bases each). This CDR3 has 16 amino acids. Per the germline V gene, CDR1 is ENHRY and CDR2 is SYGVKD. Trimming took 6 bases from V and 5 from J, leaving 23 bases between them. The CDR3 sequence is CAIRKGGERAIHEQYF. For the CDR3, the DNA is TGTGCCATCAGGAAGGGGGGCGAGCGGGCCATCCACGAGCAGTACTTC.

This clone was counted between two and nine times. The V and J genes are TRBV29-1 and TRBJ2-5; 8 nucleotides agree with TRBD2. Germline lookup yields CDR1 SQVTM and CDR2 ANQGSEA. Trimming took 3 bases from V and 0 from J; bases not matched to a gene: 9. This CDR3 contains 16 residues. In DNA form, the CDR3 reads TGCAGCGTTGAGACGGGAGGGCCCGGGTACCAAGAGACCCAGTACTTC. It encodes CSVETGGPGYQETQYF.